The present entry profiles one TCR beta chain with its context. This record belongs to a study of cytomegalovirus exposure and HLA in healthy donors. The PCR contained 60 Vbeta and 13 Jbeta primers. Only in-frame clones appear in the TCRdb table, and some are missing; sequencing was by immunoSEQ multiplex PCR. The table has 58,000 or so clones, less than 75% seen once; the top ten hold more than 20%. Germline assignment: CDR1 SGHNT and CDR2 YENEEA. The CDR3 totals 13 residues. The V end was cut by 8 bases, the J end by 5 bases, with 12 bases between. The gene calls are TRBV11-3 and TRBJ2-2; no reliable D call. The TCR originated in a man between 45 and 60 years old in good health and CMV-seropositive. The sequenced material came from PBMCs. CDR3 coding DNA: TGTGCCAGCGCCGAAACAGTTACCGGGGAGCTGTTTTTT. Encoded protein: CASAETVTGELFF.